Below are 3 T cell receptor beta chains sequenced from a single sample in a study of beta chain features in type 1 diabetes. Study findings and constraints: Shortening of TCRB CDR3s, moderate but significant, appeared in all four CD4+ subsets of Type 1 diabetes patients.

Since all of the isolated RNA was reverse transcribed, expressed TCRB transcripts were what got sequenced. Sequencing was performed with immunoSEQ multiplex PCR; in TCRdb, only in-frame clones are kept and a portion is missing. Altogether over 25,000 clones are present, 56% being singletons, with the ten largest covering under 1.5%. These receptors have no identified antigens. The specimen sequenced was Tregs from blood. These receptor sequences come from a young woman with type 1 diabetes.

The chain has TRBV5-1 and TRBJ2-3, with D possibly being TRBD2 (6 bases). Trimming stripped 2 bases from V and 2 bases from J, with 15 bases between. The CDR3 runs 16 residues. Per germline, CDR1 SGHRS and CDR2 YFSETQ. In nucleotides, the CDR3 is TGCGCCAGCAGCTTCCAGGGAGGTCGGTACACAGATACGCAGTATTTT. It encodes CASSFQGGRYTDTQYF.

The J gene is TRBJ2-7, the V gene TRBV28, with 11 bases aligning to TRBD1. The CDR3 has 18 residues. V gave up 5 bases and J gave up 3 bases; unmatched junction bases: 15. Germline V CDR1 and CDR2: MDHEN, SYDVKM. CDR3 in DNA: TGTGCCAGCAGTCTACTGGGTACCCCGGGACAGGGGGGCTACGAGCAGTACTTC. Its translation: CASSLLGTPGQGGYEQYF.

This chain uses TRBV7-3 with TRBJ2-1, with TRBD2 as a possible D gene (6 bases). Trimming removed 3 bases from V and 3 bases from J, with 9 bases in between. The CDR3 totals 14 residues. The germline CDR1 and CDR2 sequences are SGHTA and FQGTGA. The DNA of the CDR3 is TGTGCCAGCAGCTTGTCGCGGGACTACAATGAGCAGTTCTTC. It codes for CASSLSRDYNEQFF.